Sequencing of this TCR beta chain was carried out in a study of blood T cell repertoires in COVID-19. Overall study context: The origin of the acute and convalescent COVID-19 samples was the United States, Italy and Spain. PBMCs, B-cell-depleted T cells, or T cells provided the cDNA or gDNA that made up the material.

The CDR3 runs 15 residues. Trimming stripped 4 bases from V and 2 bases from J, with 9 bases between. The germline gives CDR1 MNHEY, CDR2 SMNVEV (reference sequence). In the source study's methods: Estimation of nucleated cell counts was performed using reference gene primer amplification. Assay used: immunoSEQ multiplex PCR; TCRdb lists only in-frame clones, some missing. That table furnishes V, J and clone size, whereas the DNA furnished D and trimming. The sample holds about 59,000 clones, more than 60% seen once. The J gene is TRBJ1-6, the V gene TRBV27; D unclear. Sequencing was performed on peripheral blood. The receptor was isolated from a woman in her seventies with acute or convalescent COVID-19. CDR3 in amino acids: CASSSGIAYNSPLHF. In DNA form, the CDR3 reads TGTGCCAGCAGTTCGGGGATCGCCTATAATTCACCCCTCCACTTT.